This T cell receptor beta chain appears in the sequencing data of a study of yellow fever vaccine responses in identical twins (dated by TCRdb to 2017 to 2018). With respect to the entire study: The study precisely tracked vaccine-responding T cell clones in identical twins.

The CDR3 numbers 14 residues from cysteine through phenylalanine. Only CDR3 DNA remains: 42 bases, in frame from the first base. Trimming leaves V shorter by 4 bases and J shorter by 5 bases, with the junction holding 4 bases beyond the gene matches. Library preparation employed RT-PCR. TCRdb lists the instrument as Illumina HiSeq 2500. TCRdb handled the public reads itself, with Q25 trimming in fastp and clone calling in MiXCR, and kept productive beta chains. Rows merge per CDR3 protein into single entries with the most common DNA and genes. In all, the sample holds roughly 570 distinct CDR3 sequences, and roughly 84% of those were seen once. The top ten clones comprise under 25% of the sample. General findings and caveats noted by the study authors: The T cell response to vaccination in identical twins was reported by the authors to appear partly convergent and partly personalized.

Turning to this clonotype: Its antigen has not been determined. Per-base qualities were not stored, and no clone one base away is much larger.

The specimen was T cells from blood (PBMCs), unsorted or a sorted subset (not recorded which), collected before or after yellow fever vaccination (not recorded which). Recombination joined TRBV23-1 with TRBJ1-4; a stretch of 7 junction bases matches TRBD1. TRBV23-1 is known as an ORF, though its function is uncertain. This clonotype was sampled from a female donor who received the yellow fever vaccine. The nucleotide sequence reads TGCGCCAGCAGTCCGTACAGGGGCAATGAAAAACTGTTTTTT. This gives the protein CASSPYRGNEKLFF.